This TCR beta chain is from a study of Ad26.COV2.S vaccination and SARS-CoV-2 variants. Study-wide points: Vaccine recipients posted higher spike-specific TCR breadth than their placebo counterparts.

CDR1 and CDR2 from the germline V gene are SNHLY and FYNNEI. V lost 10 bases to trimming and J lost 0 bases, with 19 bases between them. The CDR3 totals 15 residues. In regard to this clone: What it binds is unknown.

As to treatment: roughly 20 received Ad26.COV2.S at low or high dose, single or two shots; several received placebo; per-sample allocation not given. Following the first vaccine or placebo injection, samples were taken on day 63. Clones were read by immunoSEQ multiplex PCR, and TCRdb kept only the in-frame ones, dropping some. The sample yields about 350,000 clones, less than 90% seen once. This chain connects TRBV2 to TRBJ2-7; D could derive from TRBD1 or TRBD2 (5 bases each). The receptor comes from a person between 18 and 60 years old who received the Ad26.COV2.S COVID-19 vaccine or a placebo. This specimen was peripheral blood, taken in a trial of Ad26.COV2.S vaccine versus placebo. Written as DNA, the CDR3 is TGTGCCACTCAACACGGGACCCAAAGCTCCTACGAGCAGTACTTC. Its protein product is CATQHGTQSSYEQYF.